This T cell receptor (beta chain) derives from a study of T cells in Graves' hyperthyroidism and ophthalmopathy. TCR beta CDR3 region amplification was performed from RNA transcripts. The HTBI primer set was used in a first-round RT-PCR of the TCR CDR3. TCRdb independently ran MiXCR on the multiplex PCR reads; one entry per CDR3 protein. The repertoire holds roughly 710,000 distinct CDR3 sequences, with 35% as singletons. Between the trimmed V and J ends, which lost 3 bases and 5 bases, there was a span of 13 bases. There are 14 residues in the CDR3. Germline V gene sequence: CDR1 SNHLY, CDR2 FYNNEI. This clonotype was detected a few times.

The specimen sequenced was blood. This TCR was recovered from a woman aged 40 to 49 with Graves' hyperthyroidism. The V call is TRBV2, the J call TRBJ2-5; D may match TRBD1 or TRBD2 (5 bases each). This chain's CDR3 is CASSEGRGEETQYF. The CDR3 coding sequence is TGTGCCAGCAGTGAGGGTAGGGGAGAGGAGACCCAGTACTTC. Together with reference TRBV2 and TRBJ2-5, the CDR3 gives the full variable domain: EPEVTQTPSHQVTQMGQEVILRCVPISNHLYFYWYRQILGQKVEFLVSFYNNEISEKSEIFDDQFSVERPDGSNFTLKIRSTKLEDSAMYFCASSEGRGEETQYFGPGTRLLVL.